This T cell receptor beta chain was sequenced during a study of shared clonotypes between healthy human individuals. For the study at large: The study used three CD4 naive, three CD4 memory, two CD8 naive and one CD8 memory plate per donor. Overall study findings and caveats: Sampling included only blood; tissue repertoires likely differ.

A remark on this clone: Its antigen remains unidentified.

Assay execution took place at the deep level. Sequencing used immunoSEQ multiplex PCR; TCRdb keeps in-frame clones, though not all of them. The sample comprises 1 million to 1.3 million clones, approximately 80% of which are singletons, and 0.6% to 0.75% rests with the top ten. Per germline, CDR1 MNHNS and CDR2 SASEGT. Trimming took 2 bases from V and 8 from J, leaving 12 bases between them. The CDR3 totals 14 residues. Sequenced material: memory CD4+ T cells from PBMCs. Subset: CD45RA-negative fraction. The chain employs TRBV6-1 and TRBJ1-4; D remains ambiguous. This clonotype was obtained from a man between 18 and 29 years old in good health. Some clones in this sample may be carry-over from other donors' samples. The CDR3 loop reads CASSENPEDEKLFF. The CDR3 nucleotides read TGTGCCAGCAGTGAAAACCCGGAGGACGAAAAACTGTTTTTT.